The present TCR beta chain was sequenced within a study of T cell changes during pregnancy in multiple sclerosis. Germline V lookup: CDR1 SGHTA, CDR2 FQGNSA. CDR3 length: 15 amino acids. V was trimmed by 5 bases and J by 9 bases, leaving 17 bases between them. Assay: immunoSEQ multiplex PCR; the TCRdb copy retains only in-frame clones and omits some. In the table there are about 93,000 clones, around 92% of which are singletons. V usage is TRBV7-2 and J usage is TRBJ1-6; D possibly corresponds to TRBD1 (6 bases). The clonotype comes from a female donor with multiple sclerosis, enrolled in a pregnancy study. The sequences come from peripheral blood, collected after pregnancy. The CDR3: CASSPRTDALSPLHF. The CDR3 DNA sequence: TGTGCCAGCAGCCCAAGGACAGACGCGCTTTCACCCCTCCACTTT.